Following are 28 T cell receptor beta chains from one sample sequenced in a study of blood T cell repertoires in COVID-19. The protocol was immunoSEQ multiplex PCR, while the TCRdb copy is restricted to in-frame clones and leaves out a portion. This sample carries 85,000 to 110,000 clones, roughly 82% of them seen once, and the ten largest clones take about 11%. Sequencing was performed on peripheral blood. The source is a human donor in a cohort sampled during active COVID-19.

The genes are TRBV7-2 and TRBJ1-5, with D possibly being TRBD1 (5 bases). V was clipped by 2 bases and J by 3 bases, with 11 bases between them. From germline, CDR1 is SGHTA and CDR2 FQGNSA. This CDR3 is built from 15 residues. CDR3: CASSLTRQNNQPQHF. CDR3 DNA: TGTGCCAGCAGCTTAACGCGACAGAACAATCAGCCCCAGCATTTT.

The V and J genes are TRBV18 and TRBJ1-1; D call uncertain. The CDR3 extends over 15 amino acids. In germline, CDR1 is KGHSH, CDR2 LQKENI. V was cut by 0 bases and J by 4 bases, with 12 bases left in between. Here the CDR3 reads CASSPPTSYGTEAFF. Written as DNA, the CDR3 is TGTGCCAGCTCACCACCCACCTCCTACGGCACTGAAGCTTTCTTT.

The CDR3 DNA is TGTGCCAGTAGTATAGGCGACAGGGCCTATGGCTACACCTTC. Translated, it gives CASSIGDRAYGYTF. The genes are TRBV19 and TRBJ1-2; 7 positions agree with TRBD1. Germline lookup yields CDR1 LNHDA and CDR2 SQIVND (reference sequence). J was trimmed by 4 bases and V by 1 base; bases with no gene match: 3. CDR3 length equals 14 residues. Variable domain in full (rest from reference TRBV19 and TRBJ1-2): DGGITQSPKYLFRKEGQNVTLSCEQNLNHDAMYWYRQDPGQGLRLIYYSQIVNDFQKGDIAEGYSVSREKKESFPLTVTSAQKNPTAFYLCASSIGDRAYGYTFGSGTRLTVV.

The sample holds one count of this clone. The rearrangement joins TRBV18 to TRBJ2-1; D is possibly TRBD2 (5 bases). This CDR3 has 14 amino acids. Germline V lookup: CDR1 KGHSH, CDR2 LQKENI. V lost 5 bases and J 2 bases, leaving 10 bases between the germline ends. The CDR3 loop is CASSTGLTYNEQFF. In nucleotides, the CDR3 is TGTGCCAGCTCAACCGGACTGACCTACAATGAGCAGTTCTTC.

This chain connects TRBV10-3 to TRBJ2-1; 7 nucleotides line up with TRBD2. Germline CDR1 reads ENHRY; CDR2 reads SYGVKD. V was clipped by 0 bases and J by 2 bases; unmatched bases: 4. The length of the CDR3 is 16 residues. Written as DNA, the CDR3 is TGTGCCATCAGTGAGTCTGGGCTAGCGGCCTACAATGAGCAGTTCTTC. Residues: CAISESGLAAYNEQFF.

V usage is TRBV7-6 and J usage is TRBJ2-2; 10 bases align to TRBD2. The germline gives CDR1 SGHVS, CDR2 FNYEAQ. The CDR3 is 18 amino acids. After removal of 5 bases from V and 2 bases from J, the junction contained 11 bases not matched to a gene. CDR3 loop: CASSLRSLAGTNTGELFF. The CDR3 bases are TGTGCCAGCAGCCTCAGGTCACTAGCGGGGACTAACACCGGGGAGCTGTTTTTT.

The chain employs TRBV5-6 and TRBJ1-2; 11 bases align to TRBD1. The germline V gene has CDR1 SGHDT and CDR2 YYEEEE. The CDR3 is 16 residues long. V shed 6 bases and J 8 bases; nucleotides not matched to a gene: 15. The CDR3 DNA sequence: TGTGCCAGCATACTAAGTGGGACAGGGGGAATATACGGCTACACCTTC. Translation: CASILSGTGGIYGYTF.

The CDR3 region has the DNA TGTGCCAGCAGCAGCAGGGTCTTGAGCACTGAAGCTTTCTTT. As protein: CASSSRVLSTEAFF. The chain carries TRBV27 and TRBJ1-1; the D gene is possibly TRBD1 (5 bases). Germline-derived CDR1 and CDR2 are MNHEY and SMNVEV (reference sequence). Trimming took off 6 bases at V and 4 bases at J, with 15 bases between the two ends. The CDR3 runs to 14 residues.

The chain combines TRBV5-1 with TRBJ1-2; the D gene is possibly TRBD1 (6 bases). Germline lookup yields CDR1 SGHRS and CDR2 YFSETQ. This CDR3 has 14 residues. V lost 4 bases and J 5 bases, leaving 15 bases between the germline ends. The CDR3 loop is CASSREEDRYGYTF. The CDR3 nucleotides are TGCGCCAGCAGCCGGGAAGAGGACAGATATGGCTACACCTTC.

The chain carries TRBV5-1 and TRBJ2-1; 11 nucleotides match TRBD2. With V trimmed by 4 bases and J by 10 bases, 10 bases remained unmatched. Germline V lookup: CDR1 SGHRS, CDR2 YFSETQ. This CDR3 contains 15 residues. Here the CDR3 reads CASSPDSGGAREQFF. Written as DNA, the CDR3 is TGCGCCAGCAGCCCCGATAGCGGGGGGGCCAGAGAGCAGTTCTTC.

The CDR3 DNA follows: TGTGCCAGCAGTGAATATAAGACGGGGATGCACTATGGCTACACCTTC. This encodes CASSEYKTGMHYGYTF. The chain has TRBV25-1 and TRBJ1-2; no clear D. This CDR3 comprises 16 residues. V gave up 0 bases and J gave up 3 bases, with 14 bases separating them. In germline, CDR1 is MGHDK, CDR2 SYGVNS.

This clone was observed a few times. Written as DNA, the CDR3 is TGTGCCAGTAGCCCAGGGACAGTCACTGAAGCTTTCTTT. Its protein product is CASSPGTVTEAFF. The chain combines TRBV19 with TRBJ1-1; 7 bases are shared with TRBD1. CDR3 length: 13 residues. Germline-derived CDR1 and CDR2 are LNHDA and SQIVND (reference sequence). V was pared by 6 bases and J by 4 bases, with 5 bases of the junction left unmatched.

The chain joins TRBV4-2 to TRBJ2-3, with 8 bases aligning to TRBD2. CDR3 length: 17 residues. The germline V gene encodes CDR1 LGHNA and CDR2 YNFKEQ. The ends lost 3 bases at V and 2 bases at J; junction bases unmatched: 10. The DNA of the CDR3 is TGTGCCAGCAGCCAGGTCCCGGGGGGGGGCCCCACAGATACGCAGTATTTT. Protein sequence: CASSQVPGGGPTDTQYF.

This clone turned up a few times. V and J are TRBV4-2 and TRBJ2-3; 8 bases line up with TRBD1. CDR1 and CDR2 from the germline V gene are LGHNA and YNFKEQ. With V trimmed by 4 bases and J by 2 bases, 5 bases remained unmatched. This CDR3 spans 15 amino acids. CDR3 coding DNA: TGTGCCAGCAGCCGGGGGACAGGAGACACAGATACGCAGTATTTT. Its translation: CASSRGTGDTDTQYF.

This clone was recorded only once. The chain recombines TRBV27 with TRBJ2-6; weak D call: TRBD1 (6 bases). CDR1 is MNHEY and CDR2 is SMNVEV in the germline V gene (reference sequence). V shed 3 bases and J shed 1 base, with 10 bases lying between them. The CDR3 totals 16 residues. CDR3 sequence: CASSFVRGSGANVLTF. The CDR3 region has the DNA TGTGCCAGCAGTTTCGTCAGGGGATCTGGGGCCAACGTCCTGACTTTC. Based on the CDR3 plus reference TRBV27 and TRBJ2-6, the full variable domain is EAQVTQNPRYLITVTGKKLTVTCSQNMNHEYMSWYRQDPGLGLRQIYYSMNVEVTDKGDVPEGYKVSRKEKRNFPLILESPSPNQTSLYFCASSFVRGSGANVLTFGAGSRLTVL.

The J gene is TRBJ1-2, the V gene TRBV19; D unresolved. The V and J ends lost 5 bases and 7 bases respectively, with 17 bases between them. Germline CDR1 and CDR2: LNHDA and SQIVND (reference sequence). The CDR3 loop spans 14 amino acids. CDR3 amino acids: CASSSGSQASGYTF. The CDR3 coding sequence is TGTGCCAGTAGTTCGGGATCTCAAGCATCTGGCTACACCTTC.

Here the CDR3 DNA reads TGTGCCAGCAGCCAAACCGGACAGGGTTACACTGAAGCTTTCTTT. It translates to CASSQTGQGYTEAFF. The chain uses TRBV3-1 (or the pseudogene TRBV3-2) and TRBJ1-1; 8 bases are a match to TRBD1. Trimming cost V 2 bases and J 3 bases; bases outside gene matches: 5. CDR1 LGHDT and CDR2 YNNKEL come from the germline V gene (reference sequence). This CDR3 is 15 amino acids long.

V gene TRBV7-2 combines with J gene TRBJ2-7, with 9 bases lining up with TRBD1. V lost 2 bases to trimming and J lost 4 bases; unmatched junction nucleotides: 3. Germline CDR1 reads SGHTA; CDR2 reads FQGNSA. The CDR3 loop spans 14 amino acids. CDR3 DNA: TGTGCCAGCAGCTTATTACAGGGGGCATACGAGCAGTACTTC. It encodes CASSLLQGAYEQYF. Full variable domain (rest looked up from reference TRBV7-2 and TRBJ2-7): GAGVSQSPSNKVTEKGKDVELRCDPISGHTALYWYRQSLGQGLEFLIYFQGNSAPDKSGLPSDRFSAERTGGSVSTLTIQRTQQEDSAVYLCASSLLQGAYEQYFGPGTRLTVT.

This sequence joins TRBV7-9 and TRBJ1-1; D perhaps matches TRBD1 (5 bases). Per germline, CDR1 SEHNR and CDR2 FQNEAQ (reference sequence). CDR3 length equals 11 residues. V lost 3 bases and J 10 bases, leaving 9 bases between the germline ends. CDR3 bases: TGTGCCAGCAGCTTGGTCGGGGGAGCTTTCTTT. Translation: CASSLVGGAFF.

The chain uses TRBV2 and TRBJ2-5, with 9 bases fitting TRBD2. The CDR3 has 16 amino acids. Unmatched junction bases numbered 11, after V lost 6 bases and J lost 3 bases. Germline CDR1 SNHLY, CDR2 FYNNEI. CDR3 sequence: CASRSPGLARKETQYF. CDR3 sequence (DNA): TGTGCCAGCAGATCCCCGGGACTAGCTCGTAAAGAGACCCAGTACTTC.

This rearrangement joins TRBV7-8 to TRBJ2-5; TRBD1 is a possible D gene (6 bases). CDR1 and CDR2 (germline): SGHVS, FQNEAQ. V lost 1 base to trimming and J lost 4 bases, with 13 bases between them. The CDR3 extends over 15 amino acids. In nucleotides, the CDR3 is TGTGCCAGCAGCTTAGTAGGTCAGGGGTCAGAGACCCAGTACTTC. Translating gives CASSLVGQGSETQYF.

The rearrangement uses TRBV18 and TRBJ1-6, with 9 bases matching TRBD1. Trimming removed 0 bases from V and 7 bases from J; junction bases left unmatched: 1. From germline, CDR1 is KGHSH and CDR2 LQKENI. CDR3 length: 15 amino acids. CDR3 nucleotide sequence: TGTGCCAGCTCACCACCCACAGGGGGCAATTCACCCCTCCACTTT. Its protein product is CASSPPTGGNSPLHF.

The rearrangement joins TRBV19 to TRBJ1-2, with a possible D match to TRBD1 (6 bases). The germline V gene has CDR1 LNHDA and CDR2 SQIVND (reference sequence). Trimming took off 7 bases at V and 0 bases at J, with 27 bases between the two ends. The CDR3 spans 19 residues. The CDR3 reads CASKPSQARGVIANYGYTF. The CDR3 region has the DNA TGTGCCAGTAAGCCCAGTCAGGCCAGGGGCGTGATAGCTAACTATGGCTACACCTTC.

The chain recombines TRBV4-3 with TRBJ2-3; maybe TRBD1 (6 bases). The CDR3 is 16 amino acids. Germline CDR1 reads LGHNA; CDR2 reads YSLEER. V was shortened by 1 base and J by 3 bases, with 14 bases between the two germline ends. CDR3 protein: CASSQAGGGRTDTQYF. CDR3 nucleotide sequence: TGCGCCAGCAGCCAAGCTGGTGGGGGCCGAACAGATACGCAGTATTTT.

This clone was picked up one time. Other nucleotide sequences from this sample produce the same CDR3. CDR3: CASSLAGHSYNEQFF. CDR3 nucleotides: TGCGCCAGCAGCTTAGCGGGACATTCCTACAATGAGCAGTTCTTC. The chain is built from TRBV5-1 and TRBJ2-1; a possible D gene is TRBD2 (7 bases). Germline V gene sequence: CDR1 SGHRS, CDR2 YFSETQ. The V and J ends lost 2 bases and 1 base respectively, with 10 bases between them. The CDR3 has 15 residues.

The chain uses TRBV3-1 (or the pseudogene TRBV3-2) and TRBJ1-1; D gene uncertain. This CDR3 region has 14 residues. Germline assignment: CDR1 LGHDT and CDR2 YNNKEL (reference sequence). V was pared by 8 bases and J by 0 bases, with 13 bases between. In DNA, the CDR3 is TGTGCCAGCTCCCCCGGGGTCGTGAACACTGAAGCTTTCTTT. It yields the protein CASSPGVVNTEAFF.

The genes are TRBV3-1 (or the pseudogene TRBV3-2) and TRBJ1-3, with TRBD1 matching 8 bases. Trimming removed 2 bases from V and 8 bases from J; junction bases left unmatched: 14. Germline CDR1 is LGHDT and CDR2 is YNNKEL (reference sequence). The CDR3 totals 17 residues. The CDR3 loop is CASSQFVTRTGGDTIYF. CDR3 DNA sequence: TGTGCCAGCAGCCAATTCGTTACGCGAACAGGGGGGGACACCATATATTTT.

The rearrangement uses TRBV5-1 and TRBJ2-1, with D possibly being TRBD1 (6 bases). Germline V gene sequence: CDR1 SGHRS, CDR2 YFSETQ. CDR3 length: 16 amino acids. Trimming pared 3 bases from V and 8 bases from J, leaving 21 bases between. The CDR3, as DNA: TGCGCCAGCAGCTATGGCAGGGGCAAAAGTCCCCATGAGCAGTTCTTC. Translated: CASSYGRGKSPHEQFF.